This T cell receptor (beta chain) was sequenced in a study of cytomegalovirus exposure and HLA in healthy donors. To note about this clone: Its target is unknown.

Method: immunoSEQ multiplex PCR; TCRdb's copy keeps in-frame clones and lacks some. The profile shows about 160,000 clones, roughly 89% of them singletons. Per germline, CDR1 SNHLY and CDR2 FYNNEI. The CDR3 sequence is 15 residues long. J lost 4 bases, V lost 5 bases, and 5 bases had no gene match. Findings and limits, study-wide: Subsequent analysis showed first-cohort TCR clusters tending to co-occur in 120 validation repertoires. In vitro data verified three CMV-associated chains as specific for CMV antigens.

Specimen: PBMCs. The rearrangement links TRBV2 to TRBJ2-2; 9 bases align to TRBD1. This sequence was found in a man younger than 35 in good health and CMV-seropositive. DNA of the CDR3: TGTGCCAGCAGTCCAACAGGGGGCGGCACCGGGGAGCTGTTTTTT. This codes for CASSPTGGGTGELFF.